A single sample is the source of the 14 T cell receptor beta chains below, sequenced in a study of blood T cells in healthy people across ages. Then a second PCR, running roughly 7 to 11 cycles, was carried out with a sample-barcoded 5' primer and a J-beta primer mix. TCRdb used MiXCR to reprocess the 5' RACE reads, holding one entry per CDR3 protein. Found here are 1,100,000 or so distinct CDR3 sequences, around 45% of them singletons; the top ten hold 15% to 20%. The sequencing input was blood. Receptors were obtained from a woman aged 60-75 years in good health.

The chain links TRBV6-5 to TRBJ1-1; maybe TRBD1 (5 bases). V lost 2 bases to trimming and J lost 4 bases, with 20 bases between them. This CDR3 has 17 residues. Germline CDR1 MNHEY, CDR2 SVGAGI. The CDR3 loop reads CASSYPRQGREGTEAFF. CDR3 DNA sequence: TGTGCCAGCAGTTACCCCCGGCAGGGTCGAGAGGGCACTGAAGCTTTCTTT.

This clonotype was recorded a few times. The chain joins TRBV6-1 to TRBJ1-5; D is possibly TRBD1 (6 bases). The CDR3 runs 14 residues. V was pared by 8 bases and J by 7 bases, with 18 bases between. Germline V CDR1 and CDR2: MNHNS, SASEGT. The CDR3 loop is CASHERGGRQPQHF. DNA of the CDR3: TGTGCCAGCCATGAAAGGGGGGGAAGACAGCCCCAGCATTTT.

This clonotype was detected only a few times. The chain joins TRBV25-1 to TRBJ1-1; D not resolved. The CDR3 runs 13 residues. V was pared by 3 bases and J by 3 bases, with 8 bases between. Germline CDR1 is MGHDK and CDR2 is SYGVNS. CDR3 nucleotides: TGTGCCAGCAGTGATCCAGAGGACACTGAAGCTTTCTTT. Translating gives CASSDPEDTEAFF.

The chain's CDR3 is CASSKQGDEQFF. In DNA form, the CDR3 reads TGTGCCAGCAGTAAACAGGGGGATGAGCAGTTCTTC. V and J are TRBV6-1 and TRBJ2-1; the match to TRBD1 covers 8 bases. This CDR3 is 12 amino acids long. From germline, CDR1 is MNHNS and CDR2 SASEGT. Losses at the gene ends were 5 bases for V and 8 bases for J; bases not matched to a gene: 2.

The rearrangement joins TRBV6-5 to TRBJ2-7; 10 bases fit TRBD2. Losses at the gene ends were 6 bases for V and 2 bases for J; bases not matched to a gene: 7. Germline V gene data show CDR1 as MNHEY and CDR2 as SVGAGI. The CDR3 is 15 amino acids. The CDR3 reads CASRIAGGETYEQYF. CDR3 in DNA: TGTGCCAGCAGAATAGCGGGAGGCGAAACCTACGAGCAGTACTTC.

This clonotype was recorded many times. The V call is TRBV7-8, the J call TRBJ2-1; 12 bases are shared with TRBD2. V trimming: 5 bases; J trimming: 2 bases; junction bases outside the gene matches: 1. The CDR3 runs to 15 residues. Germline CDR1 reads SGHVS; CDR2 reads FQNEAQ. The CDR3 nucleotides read TGTGCCAGCAGCCGGACTAGCGGGGCCTACAATGAGCAGTTCTTC. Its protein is CASSRTSGAYNEQFF.

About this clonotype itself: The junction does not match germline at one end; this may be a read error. CDR3 sequence reads: CAGSVEGGAYEQYF. CDR3 DNA: TGTGCCGGCAGCGTAGAAGGGGGCGCTTACGAGCAGTACTTC. The J gene is TRBJ2-7, the V gene TRBV9, with TRBD1 matching over 7 bases. This CDR3 is built from 14 residues. Per germline, CDR1 SGDLS and CDR2 YYNGEE.

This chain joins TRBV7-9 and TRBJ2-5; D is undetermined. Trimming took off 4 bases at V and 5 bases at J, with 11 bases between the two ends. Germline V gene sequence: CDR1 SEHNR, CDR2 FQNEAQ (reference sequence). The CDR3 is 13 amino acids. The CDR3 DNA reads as TGTGCCAGCAGCTCACTTAGTGCGGAGACCCAGTACTTC. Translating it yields CASSSLSAETQYF.

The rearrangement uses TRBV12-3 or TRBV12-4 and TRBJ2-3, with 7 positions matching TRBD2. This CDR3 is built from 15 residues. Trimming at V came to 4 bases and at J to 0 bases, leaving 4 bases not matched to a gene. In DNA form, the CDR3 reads TGTGCCAGCAGTTCGACTAGCCCTAGCACAGATACGCAGTATTTT. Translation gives CASSSTSPSTDTQYF.

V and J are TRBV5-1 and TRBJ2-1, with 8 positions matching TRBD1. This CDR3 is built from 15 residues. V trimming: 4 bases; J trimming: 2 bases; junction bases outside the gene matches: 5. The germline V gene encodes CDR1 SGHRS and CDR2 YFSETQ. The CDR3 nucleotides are TGCGCCAGCAGCGACCCACAGGGGGCCTACAATGAGCAGTTCTTC. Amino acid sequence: CASSDPQGAYNEQFF.

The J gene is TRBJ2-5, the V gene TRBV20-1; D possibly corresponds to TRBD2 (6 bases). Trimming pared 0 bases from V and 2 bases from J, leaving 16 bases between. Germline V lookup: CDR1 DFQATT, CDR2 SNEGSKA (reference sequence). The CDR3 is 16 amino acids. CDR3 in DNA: TGCAGTGCTAGAGATGGAGCGGGTCCCCTTCAAGAGACCCAGTACTTC. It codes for CSARDGAGPLQETQYF.

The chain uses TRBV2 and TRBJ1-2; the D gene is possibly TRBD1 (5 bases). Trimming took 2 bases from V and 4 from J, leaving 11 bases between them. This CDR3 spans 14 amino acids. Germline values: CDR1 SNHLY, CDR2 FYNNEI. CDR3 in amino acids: CASSERDYTYGYTF. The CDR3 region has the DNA TGTGCCAGCAGTGAAAGGGACTACACCTATGGCTACACCTTC.

DNA of the CDR3: TGTGCCAGCACCGCGGAGTCAGGGGGTTGGAGTAGCGGGAGGGCCCACTACAATGAGCAGTTCTTC. Its protein product is CASTAESGGWSSGRAHYNEQFF. The chain links TRBV11-1 to TRBJ2-1, with 11 bases lining up with TRBD2. CDR3 length: 22 residues. V dropped 7 bases and J dropped 3; count of bases not matched to a gene: 26. CDR1 is SGHAT and CDR2 is FQDESV in the germline V gene (reference sequence).

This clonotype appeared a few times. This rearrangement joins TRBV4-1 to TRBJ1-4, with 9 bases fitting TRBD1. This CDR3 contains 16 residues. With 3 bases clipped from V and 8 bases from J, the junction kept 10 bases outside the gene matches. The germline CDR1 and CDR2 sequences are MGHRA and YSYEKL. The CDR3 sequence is CASSHRTGTGREKLFF. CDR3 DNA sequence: TGCGCCAGCAGCCATCGCACCGGGACAGGGAGGGAAAAACTGTTTTTT.